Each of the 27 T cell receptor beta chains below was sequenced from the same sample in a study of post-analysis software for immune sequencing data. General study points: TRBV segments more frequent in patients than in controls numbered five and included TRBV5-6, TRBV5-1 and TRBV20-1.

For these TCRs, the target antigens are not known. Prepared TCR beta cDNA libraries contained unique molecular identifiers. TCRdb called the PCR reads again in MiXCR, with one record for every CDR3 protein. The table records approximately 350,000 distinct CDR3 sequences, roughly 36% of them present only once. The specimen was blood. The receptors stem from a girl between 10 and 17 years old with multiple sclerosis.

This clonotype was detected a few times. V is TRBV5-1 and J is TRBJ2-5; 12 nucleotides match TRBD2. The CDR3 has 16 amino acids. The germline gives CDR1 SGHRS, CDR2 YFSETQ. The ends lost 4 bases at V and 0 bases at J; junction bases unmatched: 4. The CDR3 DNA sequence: TGCGCCAGCAGCCACCTAGCGGGGGGGAACCAAGAGACCCAGTACTTC. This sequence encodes CASSHLAGGNQETQYF.

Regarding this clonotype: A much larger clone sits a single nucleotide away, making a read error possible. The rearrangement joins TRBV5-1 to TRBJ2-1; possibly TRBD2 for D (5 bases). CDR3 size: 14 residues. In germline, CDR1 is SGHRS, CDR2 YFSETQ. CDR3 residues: CASGLDLAYNEQFF. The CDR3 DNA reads TGCGCCAGCGGCTTGGACCTAGCTTACAATGAGCAGTTCTTC.

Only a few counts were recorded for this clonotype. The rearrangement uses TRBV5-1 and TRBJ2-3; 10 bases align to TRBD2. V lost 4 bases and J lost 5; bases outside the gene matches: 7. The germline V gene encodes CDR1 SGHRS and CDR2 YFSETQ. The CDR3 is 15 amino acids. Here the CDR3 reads CASSPSSGGIDTQYF. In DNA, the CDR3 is TGCGCCAGCAGCCCTTCTAGCGGGGGAATAGATACGCAGTATTTT.

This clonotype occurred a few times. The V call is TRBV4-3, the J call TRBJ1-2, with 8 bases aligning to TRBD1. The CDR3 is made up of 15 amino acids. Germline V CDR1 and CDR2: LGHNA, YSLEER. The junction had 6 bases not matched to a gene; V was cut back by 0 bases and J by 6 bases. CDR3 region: CASSQDLDRVNGYTF. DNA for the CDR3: TGCGCCAGCAGCCAAGACTTGGACAGGGTGAATGGCTACACCTTC.

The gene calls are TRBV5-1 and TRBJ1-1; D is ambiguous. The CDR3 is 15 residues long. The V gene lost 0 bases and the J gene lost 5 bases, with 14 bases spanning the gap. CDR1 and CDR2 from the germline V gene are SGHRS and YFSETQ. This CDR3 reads CASSLDLPGTTEAFF. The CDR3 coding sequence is TGCGCCAGCAGCTTGGACCTCCCGGGAACAACTGAAGCTTTCTTT.

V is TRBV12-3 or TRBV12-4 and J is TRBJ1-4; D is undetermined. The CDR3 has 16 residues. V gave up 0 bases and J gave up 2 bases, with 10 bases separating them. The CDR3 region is CASSLALYSTNEKLFF. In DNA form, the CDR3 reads TGTGCCAGCAGTTTAGCGTTATACAGTACTAATGAAAAACTGTTTTTT.

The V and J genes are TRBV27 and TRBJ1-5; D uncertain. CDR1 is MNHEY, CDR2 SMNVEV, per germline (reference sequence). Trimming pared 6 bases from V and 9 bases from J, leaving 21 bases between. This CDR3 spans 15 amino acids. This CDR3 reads CASRPSRREVLPQHF. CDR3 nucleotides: TGTGCCAGCAGGCCATCCCGGCGGGAAGTCCTGCCCCAGCATTTT.

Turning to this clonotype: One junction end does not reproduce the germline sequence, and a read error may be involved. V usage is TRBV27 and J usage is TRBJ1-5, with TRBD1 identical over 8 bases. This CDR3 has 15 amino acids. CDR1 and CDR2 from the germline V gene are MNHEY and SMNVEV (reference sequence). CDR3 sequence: CAGSPQGAGNQPQHF. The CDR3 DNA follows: TGTGCCGGCAGTCCCCAGGGGGCGGGCAATCAGCCCCAGCATTTT.

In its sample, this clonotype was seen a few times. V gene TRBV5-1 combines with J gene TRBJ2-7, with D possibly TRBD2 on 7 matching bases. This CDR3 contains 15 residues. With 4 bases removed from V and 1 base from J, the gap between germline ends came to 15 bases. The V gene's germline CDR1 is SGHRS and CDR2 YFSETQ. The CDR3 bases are TGCGCCAGCAGCCCGTGGGCGGGGGCGTCCTACGAGCAGTACTTC. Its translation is CASSPWAGASYEQYF.

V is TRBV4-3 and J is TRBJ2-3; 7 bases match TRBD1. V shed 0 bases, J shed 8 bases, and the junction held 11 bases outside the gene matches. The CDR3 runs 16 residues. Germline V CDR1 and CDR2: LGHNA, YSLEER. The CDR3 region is CASSQESAFDRATQYF. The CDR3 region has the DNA TGCGCCAGCAGCCAAGAATCTGCCTTTGACAGGGCTACGCAGTATTTT.

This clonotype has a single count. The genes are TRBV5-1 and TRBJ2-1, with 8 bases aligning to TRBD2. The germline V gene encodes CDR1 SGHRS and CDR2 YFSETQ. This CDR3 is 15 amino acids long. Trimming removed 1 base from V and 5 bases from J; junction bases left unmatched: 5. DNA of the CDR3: TGCGCCAGCAGCTTGACAGCGGGGGCCCACAATGAGCAGTTCTTC. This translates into CASSLTAGAHNEQFF.

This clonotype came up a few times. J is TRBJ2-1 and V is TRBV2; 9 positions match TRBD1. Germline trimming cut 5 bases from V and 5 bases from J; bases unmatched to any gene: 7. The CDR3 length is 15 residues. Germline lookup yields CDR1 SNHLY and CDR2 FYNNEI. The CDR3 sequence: CASSPRGTGNNEQFF. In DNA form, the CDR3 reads TGTGCCAGCAGTCCGCGAGGGACAGGGAACAATGAGCAGTTCTTC.

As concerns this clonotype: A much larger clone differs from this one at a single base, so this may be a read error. CDR3 sequence reads: CAIRPVENRNEQYF. CDR3 sequence (DNA): TGTGCCATCAGGCCGGTGGAAAATAGGAATGAGCAGTACTTC. This chain links TRBV10-3 with TRBJ2-5; D gene uncertain. This CDR3 region has 14 residues. The V gene's germline CDR1 is ENHRY and CDR2 SYGVKD. Trimming removed 6 bases from V and 11 bases from J, with 22 bases in between.

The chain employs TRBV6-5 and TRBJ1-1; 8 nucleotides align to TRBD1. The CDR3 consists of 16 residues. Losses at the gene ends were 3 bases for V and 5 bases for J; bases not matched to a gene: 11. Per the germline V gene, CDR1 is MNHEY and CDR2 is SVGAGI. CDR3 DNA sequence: TGTGCCAGCAGTTATACAAGCAGGGGGCCGGGGACTGAAGCTTTCTTT. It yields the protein CASSYTSRGPGTEAFF.

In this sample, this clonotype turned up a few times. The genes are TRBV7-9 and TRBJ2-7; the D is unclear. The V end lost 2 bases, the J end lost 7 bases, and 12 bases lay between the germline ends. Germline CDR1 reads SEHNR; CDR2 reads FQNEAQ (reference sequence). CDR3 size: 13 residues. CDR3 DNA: TGTGCCAGCAGCTTACTCTGGTCGGAGGAGCAGTACTTC. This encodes CASSLLWSEEQYF.

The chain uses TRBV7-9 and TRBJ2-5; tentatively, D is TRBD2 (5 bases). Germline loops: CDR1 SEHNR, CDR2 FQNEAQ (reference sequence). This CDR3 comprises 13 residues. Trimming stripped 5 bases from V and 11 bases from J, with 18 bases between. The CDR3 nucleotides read TGTGCCAGCAGCAACCCGGGGTTTGGGGAGCAGTACTTC. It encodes CASSNPGFGEQYF.

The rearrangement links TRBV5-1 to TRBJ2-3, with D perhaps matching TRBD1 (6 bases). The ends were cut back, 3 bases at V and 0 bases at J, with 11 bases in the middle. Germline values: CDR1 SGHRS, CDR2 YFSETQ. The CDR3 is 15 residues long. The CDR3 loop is CASSSGQTSTDTQYF. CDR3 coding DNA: TGCGCCAGCAGCTCAGGACAGACTAGCACAGATACGCAGTATTTT. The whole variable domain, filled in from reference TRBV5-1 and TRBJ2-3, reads KAGVTQTPRYLIKTRGQQVTLSCSPISGHRSVSWYQQTPGQGLQFLFEYFSETQRNKGNFPGRFSGRQFSNSRSEMNVSTLELGDSALYLCASSSGQTSTDTQYFGPGTRLTVL.

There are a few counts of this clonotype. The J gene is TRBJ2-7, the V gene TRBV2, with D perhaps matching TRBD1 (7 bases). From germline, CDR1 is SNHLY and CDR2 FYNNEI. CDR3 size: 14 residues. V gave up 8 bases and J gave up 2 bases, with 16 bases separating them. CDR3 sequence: CASGGRGVTYEQYF. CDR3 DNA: TGTGCCAGCGGGGGCAGGGGGGTAACCTACGAGCAGTACTTC.

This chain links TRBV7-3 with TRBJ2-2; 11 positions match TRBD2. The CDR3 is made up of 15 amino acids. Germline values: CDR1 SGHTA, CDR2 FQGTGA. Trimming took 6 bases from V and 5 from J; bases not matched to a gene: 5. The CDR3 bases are TGTGCCAGCAGACAGACTAGCGGGGATACCGGGGAGCTGTTTTTT. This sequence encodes CASRQTSGDTGELFF.

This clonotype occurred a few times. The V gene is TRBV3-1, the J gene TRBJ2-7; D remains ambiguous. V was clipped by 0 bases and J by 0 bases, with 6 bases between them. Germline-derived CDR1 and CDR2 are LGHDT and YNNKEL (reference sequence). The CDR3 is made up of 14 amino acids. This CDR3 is CASSQDASSYEQYF. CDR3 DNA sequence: TGTGCCAGCAGCCAAGATGCGAGCTCCTACGAGCAGTACTTC.

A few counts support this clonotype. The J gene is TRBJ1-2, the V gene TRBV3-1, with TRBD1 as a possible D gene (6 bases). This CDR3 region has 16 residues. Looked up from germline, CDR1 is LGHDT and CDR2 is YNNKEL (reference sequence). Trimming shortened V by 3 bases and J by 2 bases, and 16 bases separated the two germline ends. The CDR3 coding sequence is TGTGCCAGCAGCCACTCTCCACAGGGTGTAAACTATGGCTACACCTTC. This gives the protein CASSHSPQGVNYGYTF.

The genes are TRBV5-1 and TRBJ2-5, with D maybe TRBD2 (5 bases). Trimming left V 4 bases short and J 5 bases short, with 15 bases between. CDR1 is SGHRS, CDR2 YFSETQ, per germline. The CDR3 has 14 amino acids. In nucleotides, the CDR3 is TGCGCCAGCAGCCATACTACTCCGGGGGAGACCCAGTACTTC. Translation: CASSHTTPGETQYF.

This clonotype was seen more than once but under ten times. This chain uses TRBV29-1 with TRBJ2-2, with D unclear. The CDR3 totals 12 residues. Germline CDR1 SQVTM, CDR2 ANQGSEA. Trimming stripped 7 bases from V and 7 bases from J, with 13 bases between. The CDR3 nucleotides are TGCAGCGCCCTCTTCTTAGGCGGGGAGCTGTTTTTT. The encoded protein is CSALFLGGELFF.

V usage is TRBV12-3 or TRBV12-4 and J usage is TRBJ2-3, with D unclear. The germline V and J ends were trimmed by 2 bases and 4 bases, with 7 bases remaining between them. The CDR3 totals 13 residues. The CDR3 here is CASSLRAPDTQYF. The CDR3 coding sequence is TGTGCCAGCAGTTTAAGAGCGCCAGATACGCAGTATTTT.

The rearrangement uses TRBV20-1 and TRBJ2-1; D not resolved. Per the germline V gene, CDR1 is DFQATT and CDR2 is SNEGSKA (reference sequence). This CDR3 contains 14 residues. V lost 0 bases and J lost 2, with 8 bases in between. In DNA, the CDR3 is TGCAGTGCTAGAGATATGGACCCCTACAATGAGCAGTTCTTC. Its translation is CSARDMDPYNEQFF.

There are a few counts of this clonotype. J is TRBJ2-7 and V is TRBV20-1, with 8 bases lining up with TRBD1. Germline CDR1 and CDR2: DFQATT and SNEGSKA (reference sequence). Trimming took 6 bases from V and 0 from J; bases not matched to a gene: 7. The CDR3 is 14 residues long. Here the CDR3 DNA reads TGCAGTGCGTATAACAGGGGGTACTCCTACGAGCAGTACTTC. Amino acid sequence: CSAYNRGYSYEQYF.

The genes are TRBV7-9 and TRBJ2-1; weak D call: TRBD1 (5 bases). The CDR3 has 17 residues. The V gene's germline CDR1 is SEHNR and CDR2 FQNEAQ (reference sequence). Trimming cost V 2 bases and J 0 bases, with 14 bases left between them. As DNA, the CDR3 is TGTGCCAGCAGCTTACGACAGACTTCTAGCTCCTACAATGAGCAGTTCTTC. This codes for CASSLRQTSSSYNEQFF. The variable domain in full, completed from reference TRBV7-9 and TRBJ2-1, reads DTGVSQNPRHKITKRGQNVTFRCDPISEHNRLYWYRQTLGQGPEFLTYFQNEAQLEKSRLLSDRFSAERPKGSFSTLEIQRTEQGDSAMYLCASSLRQTSSSYNEQFFGPGTRLTVL.